These 20 T cell receptor beta chains share one sample of origin, sequenced in a study of a mutant IDH1 vaccine in newly diagnosed glioma. Time point specified: week 47, end of study. One vaccine dose held 300 ug of mutant IDH1 20-mer peptide and came with topical imiquimod. The assay was immunoSEQ multiplex PCR, and TCRdb's table has in-frame clones only and misses some. The sample gives around 40,000 clones, 82% of which show up once; under 20% is in the top ten. What these receptors recognize is not known. The sample consisted of PBMCs, taken from a glioma patient whose treatment included an IDH1 peptide vaccine. The receptors stem from a man younger than 30 with glioma. Some clones in this sample may be carry-over from other donors' samples.

The genes are TRBV5-4 and TRBJ1-1; 9 nucleotides align to TRBD1. Looked up from germline, CDR1 is SGHNT and CDR2 is YYREEE (reference sequence). V trimming: 6 bases; J trimming: 6 bases; junction bases outside the gene matches: 15. This CDR3 region has 16 residues. DNA of the CDR3: TGTGCCAGCAACCAGGCCCAGGGACAGGGCAAGGCTGAAGCTTTCTTT. Translated, it gives CASNQAQGQGKAEAFF.

The rearrangement uses TRBV7-9 and TRBJ2-7, with D tentatively TRBD1 (6 bases). This CDR3 is 13 amino acids long. V lost 5 bases and J lost 2, with 10 bases in between. Germline V gives CDR1 SEHNR, CDR2 FQNEAQ (reference sequence). The DNA for the CDR3 is TGTGCCAGCAGCCCCCGACAGGCCTACGAGCAGTACTTC. It codes for CASSPRQAYEQYF.

This chain joins TRBV5-4 and TRBJ2-7; D call uncertain. Trimming took 3 bases from V and 2 from J, leaving 9 bases between them. The CDR3 is made up of 13 amino acids. Per the germline V gene, CDR1 is SGHNT and CDR2 is YYREEE (reference sequence). The chain's CDR3 is CASSYGPPYEQYF. The CDR3 DNA reads as TGTGCCAGCAGCTATGGCCCCCCCTACGAGCAGTACTTC.

The chain carries TRBV4-3 and TRBJ2-7; D not certain. From germline, CDR1 is LGHNA and CDR2 YSLEER. The CDR3 runs 13 residues. The V end lost 4 bases, the J end lost 2 bases, and 9 bases lay between the germline ends. The CDR3 DNA reads TGCGCCAGCAGCCCGACGGTGGCCTACGAGCAGTACTTC. Translating it yields CASSPTVAYEQYF.

The CDR3 nucleotides are TGTGCCACCGACAGGGCTGGGACTGAAGCTTTCTTT. Amino acid sequence: CATDRAGTEAFF. This chain joins TRBV2 and TRBJ1-1, with 7 bases matching TRBD1. Germline assignment: CDR1 SNHLY and CDR2 FYNNEI. The V gene end was trimmed by 10 bases and the J gene end by 5 bases; junction bases not matched to a gene: 7. This CDR3 region has 12 residues.

V and J are TRBV6-5 and TRBJ1-4; unclear D gene. Per germline, CDR1 MNHEY and CDR2 SVGAGI. The CDR3 length is 14 residues. The germline V and J ends were trimmed by 6 bases and 6 bases, with 14 bases remaining between them. In nucleotides, the CDR3 is TGTGCCAGCAGCGGTAGGGCGAATGATGAAAAACTGTTTTTT. Its translation is CASSGRANDEKLFF.

This chain joins TRBV14 and TRBJ1-2; 10 bases match TRBD1. The CDR3 extends over 16 amino acids. Germline V gives CDR1 SGHDN, CDR2 FVKESK. Trimming removed 4 bases from V and 5 bases from J; junction bases left unmatched: 10. CDR3 DNA: TGTGCCAGCAGCCGACTGACAGGGGGCCTCCTTTATGGCTACACCTTC. Its protein product is CASSRLTGGLLYGYTF.

This chain links TRBV5-1 with TRBJ1-1, with D perhaps TRBD1 (5 bases). Germline V gene lookup returns CDR1 SGHRS and CDR2 YFSETQ. V lost 0 bases to trimming and J lost 4 bases, with 10 bases between them. The CDR3 runs 14 residues. The CDR3 protein is CASSLVQGPTEAFF. The DNA for the CDR3 is TGCGCCAGCAGCTTGGTTCAGGGACCCACTGAAGCTTTCTTT.

The chain carries TRBV19 and TRBJ1-5; unclear D gene. Trimming took 6 bases from V and 0 from J, leaving 21 bases between them. Germline V lookup: CDR1 LNHDA, CDR2 SQIVND (reference sequence). This CDR3 region has 18 residues. The CDR3 DNA reads TGTGCCAGTAGCGAGCCTGCGGGGTGGGAGCCTAGCAATCAGCCCCAGCATTTT. It translates to CASSEPAGWEPSNQPQHF.

The chain employs TRBV4-3 and TRBJ1-1, with 7 bases that match TRBD1. Germline loops: CDR1 LGHNA, CDR2 YSLEER. CDR3 length: 17 residues. The V segment lost 0 bases and the J segment 1 base; nucleotides outside the gene matches: 8. The CDR3 here is CASSQESEPGGNTEAFF. In DNA, the CDR3 is TGCGCCAGCAGCCAAGAATCCGAACCAGGGGGGAACACTGAAGCTTTCTTT.

The gene calls are TRBV2 and TRBJ2-2, with 10 bases identical to TRBD1. The V and J ends lost 1 base and 7 bases, in that order; junction bases with no gene match: 0. Germline V CDR1 and CDR2: SNHLY, FYNNEI. The CDR3 is made up of 14 amino acids. The CDR3 bases are TGTGCCAGCAGTGAAGGGGACAGGGGCGGGGAGCTGTTTTTT. Encoded protein: CASSEGDRGGELFF.

The J gene is TRBJ1-5, the V gene TRBV6-6; TRBD1 is a possible D gene (5 bases). CDR1 MNHNY and CDR2 SVGAGI come from the germline V gene (reference sequence). The length of the CDR3 is 16 residues. The V end lost 0 bases, the J end lost 5 bases, and 14 bases lay between the germline ends. The CDR3: CASSYSGGRRDQPQHF. CDR3 DNA sequence: TGTGCCAGCAGTTACTCTGGGGGTCGTCGAGATCAGCCCCAGCATTTT.

This rearrangement joins TRBV10-3 to TRBJ2-5; no firm D call. V was trimmed by 3 bases and J by 2 bases, leaving 10 bases between them. CDR3 length: 14 amino acids. The germline gives CDR1 ENHRY, CDR2 SYGVKD. DNA for the CDR3: TGTGCCATCAGTGACCCAGCGACACAAGAGACCCAGTACTTC. Translation gives CAISDPATQETQYF.

The chain combines TRBV19 with TRBJ2-1; TRBD2 is a possible D gene (5 bases). The CDR3 has 12 residues. The V gene lost 3 bases and the J gene lost 7 bases, with 7 bases spanning the gap. CDR1 and CDR2 (germline): LNHDA, SQIVND (reference sequence). Here the CDR3 reads CASSIGENEQFF. Here the CDR3 DNA reads TGTGCCAGTAGTATCGGGGAGAATGAGCAGTTCTTC.

The chain couples TRBV30 to TRBJ2-2; 13 nucleotides agree with TRBD2. This CDR3 comprises 15 residues. With V trimmed by 5 bases and J by 4 bases, 4 bases remained unmatched. Germline lookup yields CDR1 GTSNPN and CDR2 SVGIG (reference sequence). CDR3 sequence reads: CAWGLAGVSTGELFF. The DNA for the CDR3 is TGTGCCTGGGGACTAGCGGGAGTGAGCACCGGGGAGCTGTTTTTT. Filled out from reference TRBV30 and TRBJ2-2, the complete variable domain reads SQTIHQWPATLVQPVGSPLSLECTVEGTSNPNLYWYRQAAGRGLQLLFYSVGIGQISSEVPQNLSASRPQDRQFILSSKKLLLSDSGFYLCAWGLAGVSTGELFFGEGSRLTVL.

V usage is TRBV5-5 and J usage is TRBJ1-2; D may be TRBD1 (5 bases). The CDR3 is 15 amino acids. The V and J ends lost 4 bases and 5 bases respectively, with 18 bases between them. Germline-derived CDR1 and CDR2 are SGHKS and YYEKEE (reference sequence). CDR3 sequence reads: CASSPWGVRSYGYTF. As DNA, the CDR3 is TGTGCCAGCAGCCCCTGGGGCGTTCGTTCATATGGCTACACCTTC. The whole variable domain, filled in from reference TRBV5-5 and TRBJ1-2, reads DAGVTQSPTHLIKTRGQQVTLRCSPISGHKSVSWYQQVLGQGPQFIFQYYEKEERGRGNFPDRFSARQFPNYSSELNVNALLLGDSALYLCASSPWGVRSYGYTFGSGTRLTVV.

The chain joins TRBV29-1 to TRBJ2-7, with D unresolved. Germline CDR1 is SQVTM and CDR2 is ANQGSEA. V lost 0 bases, J lost 6 bases, and 15 bases lay in between. The CDR3 length is 14 residues. In DNA, the CDR3 is TGCAGCGTTGAAGATTCCCTTGGCGAGGTCGAGCAGTACTTC. Translation gives CSVEDSLGEVEQYF.

The chain employs TRBV4-1 and TRBJ1-1, with 7 bases aligning to TRBD1. After removal of 4 bases from V and 1 base from J, the junction contained 9 bases not matched to a gene. CDR1 is MGHRA and CDR2 is YSYEKL in the germline V gene. This CDR3 spans 16 amino acids. The CDR3 loop is CASSPYSTGSNTEAFF. In DNA, the CDR3 is TGCGCCAGCAGCCCATATTCGACAGGGTCGAACACTGAAGCTTTCTTT.

The gene calls are TRBV9 and TRBJ2-2, with D perhaps TRBD2 (7 bases). Germline values: CDR1 SGDLS, CDR2 YYNGEE. The length of the CDR3 is 15 residues. V was shortened by 2 bases and J by 7 bases, with 15 bases between the two germline ends. The DNA of the CDR3 is TGTGCCAGCAGCGTTGGGGGGGGGCATGGCGGGGAGCTGTTTTTT. This sequence encodes CASSVGGGHGGELFF. Looking up the rest from reference TRBV9 and TRBJ2-2 gives the full variable domain: DSGVTQTPKHLITATGQRVTLRCSPRSGDLSVYWYQQSLDQGLQFLIQYYNGEERAKGNILERFSAQQFPDLHSELNLSSLELGDSALYFCASSVGGGHGGELFFGEGSRLTVL.

The DNA for the CDR3 is TGTGCCAGCACCTACCGGAGGGAGTCCAAGCTTGAAGCTTTCTTT. Its translation is CASTYRRESKLEAFF. The V call is TRBV5-6, the J call TRBJ1-1, with D hard to call. The V end lost 6 bases, the J end lost 7 bases, and 22 bases lay between the germline ends. CDR1 SGHDT and CDR2 YYEEEE come from the germline V gene. The CDR3 is 15 residues long.